This T cell receptor beta chain is drawn from a study of neurological immune-mediated disorders. Findings and caveats of the study: While HTLV-1-associated myelopathy showed the greatest TCR clonal expansion, multiple sclerosis showed the least, falling below healthy controls.

This clonotype has only a few counts. Its antigen is as yet unknown. The team produced cDNA through 5'RACE using 10-nucleotide random UMIs. TCRdb itself ran the 5' RACE reads through MiXCR, one entry per CDR3 protein. Of about 21,000 distinct CDR3 sequences listed, approximately 5.9% are singletons. The V end lost 6 bases, the J end lost 5 bases, and 15 bases lay between the germline ends. Germline V lookup: CDR1 MNHEY, CDR2 SMNVEV (reference sequence). This CDR3 region has 14 residues. The sorted libraries were made from approximately 950,000 CD4+ or CD8+ T cells. The chain uses TRBV27 and TRBJ2-3; TRBD1 is a possible D gene (5 bases). The sequence came from a young man in good health. Input material: CD8+ T cells from blood. CDR3 sequence: CASRGIGEIDTQYF. DNA of the CDR3: TGTGCCAGCAGAGGCATAGGGGAAATAGATACGCAGTATTTT.